This entry describes one T cell receptor (beta chain). The length of the CDR3 is 15 residues. In germline, CDR1 is MNHNY, CDR2 SVGAGI (reference sequence). Trimming left V 7 bases short and J 0 bases short, with 13 bases between. The data are from a study of T cells in localized non-small cell lung cancer. TCRdb keeps only in-frame clones here, not all; method: immunoSEQ multiplex PCR. Of around 80,000 clones listed, 80% were seen once; the top ten hold 15% to 20%. The sample here was PBMCs, taken before any cancer treatment. The chain employs TRBV6-6 and TRBJ1-5; TRBD1 might be the D (6 bases). This receptor was obtained from a man aged 40 to 70 with stage II squamous cell lung carcinoma. In DNA form, the CDR3 reads TGTGCCAGCACCGCGGGGGGCCGTAGCAATCAGCCCCAGCATTTT. Translation gives CASTAGGRSNQPQHF.